One sample yielded the 17 T cell receptor beta chains listed below, sequenced in a study of patients and donors after allogeneic stem cell transplantation. TCRdb fed the RT-PCR reads into MiXCR, producing one record per CDR3 protein. The sample has some 150,000 distinct CDR3 sequences, about two fifths seen once; the top ten hold 50%. The sequencing sample was made of blood, either unsorted or a sorted T cell fraction (not recorded which). These receptors were obtained from a human donor who was either an allogeneic HSCT recipient or a stem cell or donor lymphocyte infusion donor (not recorded which). It is not recorded whose cells these are; they may come from a transplant donor.

The chain recombines TRBV5-1 with TRBJ1-5, with a weak D call TRBD1 (6 bases). V was trimmed by 0 bases and J by 5 bases, leaving 12 bases between them. Germline V gene lookup returns CDR1 SGHRS and CDR2 YFSETQ. This CDR3 spans 15 amino acids. The DNA for the CDR3 is TGCGCCAGCAGCTTGGTCCAGGGGAGACATCAGCCCCAGCATTTT. The encoded protein is CASSLVQGRHQPQHF.

The table lists this clonotype with a count of one. V usage is TRBV20-1 and J usage is TRBJ2-3; either TRBD1 or TRBD2 may supply D (6 bases each). Germline CDR1 reads DFQATT; CDR2 reads SNEGSKA (reference sequence). V lost 6 bases and J 6 bases, leaving 19 bases between the germline ends. The CDR3 totals 14 residues. The CDR3 sequence: CSAKGGPIPDTQYF. In nucleotides, the CDR3 is TGCAGTGCCAAGGGGGGACCCATCCCGGATACGCAGTATTTT.

This clonotype was observed a few times. The genes are TRBV29-1 and TRBJ1-5; 7 nucleotides match TRBD1. Per the germline V gene, CDR1 is SQVTM and CDR2 is ANQGSEA. The junction had 12 bases not matched to a gene; V was cut back by 7 bases and J by 6 bases. The CDR3 has 14 residues. CDR3 sequence reads: CSGLTGDSAQPQHF. As DNA, the CDR3 is TGCAGCGGCCTAACAGGGGATTCGGCTCAGCCCCAGCATTTT.

In this sample, this clonotype turned up a few times. CDR3 bases: TGTGCCAGCAGTTTACCGGCGGGGGGGTCTCAAGAGACCCAGTACTTC. This sequence encodes CASSLPAGGSQETQYF. The rearrangement links TRBV12-3 or TRBV12-4 to TRBJ2-5, with 9 bases identical to TRBD2. With V trimmed by 2 bases and J by 2 bases, 6 bases remained unmatched. This CDR3 contains 16 residues.

This clonotype has just a few counts. The chain recombines TRBV5-6 with TRBJ1-6; weak D call: TRBD1 (5 bases). Germline assignment: CDR1 SGHDT and CDR2 YYEEEE. This CDR3 region has 14 residues. The V and J ends lost 2 bases and 10 bases respectively, with 13 bases between them. The CDR3 spells CASSLRSGKSPLHF. DNA of the CDR3: TGTGCCAGCAGCTTAAGGTCAGGGAAATCACCCCTCCACTTT.

This clonotype came up a few times. V gene TRBV3-1 combines with J gene TRBJ1-6; TRBD1 matches 7 bases. The CDR3 loop spans 20 amino acids. The J segment lost 8 bases and the V segment lost 0 bases, leaving 19 bases of the junction unmatched. The germline V gene encodes CDR1 LGHDT and CDR2 YNNKEL (reference sequence). Here the CDR3 DNA reads TGTGCCAGCAGCCAAGAAACCTACCGACAGGGCCCCCCTTTTGATTCACCCCTCCACTTT. It codes for CASSQETYRQGPPFDSPLHF.

This clonotype came up a few times. The gene calls are TRBV5-1 and TRBJ2-2, with D perhaps TRBD2 (5 bases). The CDR3 has 14 amino acids. V was shortened by 4 bases and J by 3 bases, with 10 bases between the two germline ends. CDR1 SGHRS and CDR2 YFSETQ come from the germline V gene. The CDR3 loop reads CASSLGVDTGELFF. CDR3 sequence (DNA): TGCGCCAGCAGCCTGGGAGTGGACACCGGGGAGCTGTTTTTT.

This clonotype was seen at least ten times. The chain couples TRBV7-2 to TRBJ1-1, with 8 bases matching TRBD1. Per the germline V gene, CDR1 is SGHTA and CDR2 is FQGNSA. The ends lost 2 bases at V and 3 bases at J; junction bases unmatched: 2. The CDR3 loop spans 14 amino acids. CDR3: CASSLNRGDTEAFF. DNA of the CDR3: TGTGCCAGCAGCTTAAACAGGGGGGACACTGAAGCTTTCTTT.

The J gene is TRBJ1-2, the V gene TRBV5-5; tentatively, D is TRBD1 (5 bases). Trimming removed 1 base from V and 1 base from J, with 11 bases in between. CDR3 size: 15 residues. The germline gives CDR1 SGHKS, CDR2 YYEKEE (reference sequence). The CDR3 here is CASSLSGSLNYGYTF. CDR3 DNA: TGTGCCAGCAGCTTGTCAGGGTCCCTTAACTATGGCTACACCTTC. Combining the CDR3 with reference TRBV5-5 and TRBJ1-2 gives the whole variable domain DAGVTQSPTHLIKTRGQQVTLRCSPISGHKSVSWYQQVLGQGPQFIFQYYEKEERGRGNFPDRFSARQFPNYSSELNVNALLLGDSALYLCASSLSGSLNYGYTFGSGTRLTVV.

V usage is TRBV5-1 and J usage is TRBJ2-1; D assignment may be TRBD1 or TRBD2 (6 bases each). CDR1 SGHRS and CDR2 YFSETQ come from the germline V gene. CDR3 size: 16 residues. Trimming stripped 2 bases from V and 2 bases from J, with 14 bases between. As DNA, the CDR3 is TGCGCCAGCAGCTTCAATAGGGGGGTGGCCTACAATGAGCAGTTCTTC. Amino acids: CASSFNRGVAYNEQFF. The full variable domain, rest sourced from reference TRBV5-1 and TRBJ2-1, is KAGVTQTPRYLIKTRGQQVTLSCSPISGHRSVSWYQQTPGQGLQFLFEYFSETQRNKGNFPGRFSGRQFSNSRSEMNVSTLELGDSALYLCASSFNRGVAYNEQFFGPGTRLTVL.

This chain links TRBV10-3 with TRBJ1-1; tentative D call: TRBD1 (5 bases). V was pared by 10 bases and J by 6 bases, with 15 bases between. The germline gives CDR1 ENHRY, CDR2 SYGVKD. CDR3 size: 12 residues. The CDR3 loop is CATGTHGPEAFF. CDR3 DNA: TGTGCCACCGGGACCCACGGCCCTGAAGCTTTCTTT.

This clonotype was seen once. CDR3 protein: CASKSLGGISYGYTF. The CDR3 bases are TGCGCCAGCAAATCTCTGGGGGGCATCTCCTATGGCTACACCTTC. The gene calls are TRBV5-1 and TRBJ1-2; tentative D call: TRBD1 (6 bases). The V gene's germline CDR1 is SGHRS and CDR2 YFSETQ. The CDR3 is 15 amino acids. V was pared by 6 bases and J by 4 bases, with 19 bases between.

This clonotype has a handful of counts. The V and J genes are TRBV5-1 and TRBJ2-1; 11 positions match TRBD2. This CDR3 is 17 amino acids long. Per the germline V gene, CDR1 is SGHRS and CDR2 is YFSETQ. J lost 0 bases, V lost 0 bases, and 2 bases had no gene match. The CDR3 region is CASSLGLAGSSYNEQFF. The CDR3 nucleotides read TGCGCCAGCAGCTTGGGACTAGCGGGAAGCTCCTACAATGAGCAGTTCTTC.

The chain carries TRBV29-1 and TRBJ2-1; 11 nucleotides line up with TRBD1. V was clipped by 6 bases and J by 4 bases; unmatched bases: 5. CDR1 SQVTM and CDR2 ANQGSEA come from the germline V gene. The CDR3 spans 14 residues. CDR3 in amino acids: CSVPGTGGYNEQFF. The CDR3 nucleotides are TGCAGCGTCCCCGGGACAGGGGGATACAATGAGCAGTTCTTC.

In this sample, this clonotype turned up a few times. The rearrangement links TRBV7-2 to TRBJ1-2, with D uncertain. Germline loops: CDR1 SGHTA, CDR2 FQGNSA. Trimming shortened V by 5 bases and J by 0 bases, and 13 bases separated the two germline ends. The CDR3 spans 15 residues. The CDR3, as DNA: TGTGCCAGCAGCAGCCCCGGCATCCCTAACTATGGCTACACCTTC. It codes for CASSSPGIPNYGYTF.

The V and J genes are TRBV6-2 or TRBV6-3 and TRBJ2-1; tentatively, D is TRBD1 (6 bases). Germline loops: CDR1 MNHEY, CDR2 SVGEGT. CDR3 length: 13 residues. Trimming cost V 5 bases and J 8 bases, with 13 bases left between them. The CDR3, as DNA: TGTGCCAGCAGTCATCCCTGGGGGCATGAGCAGTTCTTC. It translates to CASSHPWGHEQFF.

This clonotype has a single count. The chain is built from TRBV10-3 and TRBJ1-2; no clear D. The CDR3 runs 12 residues. Germline V gene sequence: CDR1 ENHRY, CDR2 SYGVKD. Trimming removed 7 bases at V and 3 bases at J, with 9 bases between. CDR3 DNA sequence: TGTGCCATCAAACCGGAGGACTATGGCTACACCTTC. As protein: CAIKPEDYGYTF.